The clone carrying this T cell receptor beta chain was counted a single time. Its antigen is not known. Data came from immunoSEQ multiplex PCR; TCRdb stores just in-frame clones and leaves some out. The sample holds some 66,000 clones; around 83% are singletons and the top ten take 2% to 2.5%. This sample was included in a study of OX40 agonist ivuxolimab in advanced cancers. Study background: At roughly 80% male, the cohort had a mean age of about 60 years, ranging from about 20 to 80.

This CDR3 region has 16 residues. The V end lost 0 bases, the J end lost 6 bases, and 15 bases lay between the germline ends. CDR1 is MNHNY and CDR2 is SVGAGI in the germline V gene (reference sequence). Points from the study as a whole: The CD4+ and CD8+ T cells in the blood had expanded clonally by week 6 at 0.1 to 3.0 mg/kg. Partial responders receiving 0.1-3.0 mg/kg showed among the lowest clonal expansion.

The sample was CD4+ or CD8+ T cells sorted from blood, taken in a trial of the OX40 agonist ivuxolimab. The sequence was collected from an adult with an advanced solid tumor such as melanoma, head and neck, liver or kidney cancer. The chain uses TRBV6-6 and TRBJ1-5; D remains ambiguous. The CDR3 reads CASSYSRRGRPQPQHF. The CDR3 DNA follows: TGTGCCAGCAGTTACTCGCGAAGAGGTAGGCCTCAGCCCCAGCATTTT.